The T cell receptor beta chain described here comes from a study of response to subunit inactivated influenza vaccine. Germline V gene lookup returns CDR1 LNHDA and CDR2 SQIVND (reference sequence). This CDR3 contains 14 residues. The V and J ends lost 5 bases and 7 bases respectively, with 14 bases between them. Study results and caveats: It was the authors' suggestion that each seasonal influenza vaccination recruits few new T cells.

TCRdb redid the calling of the RT-PCR reads with MiXCR, one entry per CDR3 protein. The sample yields around 760,000 distinct CDR3 sequences, about 14% seen once. In this sample, this clonotype turned up a few times. The antigen remains undetermined. Material: PBMCs from blood, obtained less than 15 days before vaccination. This TCR derives from a man aged 50-60 years who received an inactivated influenza vaccine. The chain uses TRBV19 and TRBJ2-2; maybe TRBD1 (5 bases). The CDR3: CASSDSGILGELFF. The CDR3 DNA follows: TGTGCCAGTAGTGACTCAGGGATACTCGGGGAGCTGTTTTTT.